In this sample, the clone carrying this T cell receptor beta chain turned up many times. Participants had their cohort set by participant-reported clinical history. Among Cohort 3 donors, those recovered had two negative PCRs, clearance, or symptom resolution. This sample stems from a study of blood T cell repertoires in COVID-19. Study at large: Both acute and convalescent COVID-19 samples were obtained from the United States, Italy and Spain.

V was cut by 4 bases and J by 2 bases, with 13 bases left in between. Per germline, CDR1 SGHNT and CDR2 YYREEE (reference sequence). This CDR3 has 15 amino acids. In the study's own analysis: Reference gene primer amplification gave nucleated cell count estimates. The data were produced by immunoSEQ multiplex PCR, yet TCRdb's version contains in-frame clones alone and is incomplete. V, J and clone size reflect that table, while D and trimming were determined from the DNA. The sample consists of 390,000 or so clones, around 87% of them appearing once. Sequencing was carried out using PBMCs or T cells enriched from blood (not recorded which). The V call is TRBV5-4, the J call TRBJ2-1, with D perhaps TRBD1 (5 bases). The sequence derives from a man in his late teens or twenties who had recovered from COVID-19. This CDR3 is CASSRGRVAYNEQFF. CDR3 DNA: TGTGCCAGCAGCCGTGGCAGGGTGGCCTACAATGAGCAGTTCTTC. The full variable domain, its missing parts supplied by reference TRBV5-4 and TRBJ2-1, is ETGVTQSPTHLIKTRGQQVTLRCSSQSGHNTVSWYQQALGQGPQFIFQYYREEENGRGNFPPRFSGLQFPNYSSELNVNALELDDSALYLCASSRGRVAYNEQFFGPGTRLTVL.